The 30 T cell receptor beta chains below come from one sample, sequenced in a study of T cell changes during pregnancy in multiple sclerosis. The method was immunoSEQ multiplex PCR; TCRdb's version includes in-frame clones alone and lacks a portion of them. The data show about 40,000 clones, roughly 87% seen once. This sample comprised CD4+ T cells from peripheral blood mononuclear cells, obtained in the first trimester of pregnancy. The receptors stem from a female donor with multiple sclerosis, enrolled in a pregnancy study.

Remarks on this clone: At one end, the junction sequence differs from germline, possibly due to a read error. CDR3 nucleotides: TGTGCCAGCAAACCGGGACTACAAGGGACCCAGTACTTC. Translation: CASKPGLQGTQYF. The chain uses TRBV27 and TRBJ2-5; 7 nucleotides match TRBD2. Germline V gene sequence: CDR1 MNHEY, CDR2 SMNVEV (reference sequence). This CDR3 comprises 13 residues.

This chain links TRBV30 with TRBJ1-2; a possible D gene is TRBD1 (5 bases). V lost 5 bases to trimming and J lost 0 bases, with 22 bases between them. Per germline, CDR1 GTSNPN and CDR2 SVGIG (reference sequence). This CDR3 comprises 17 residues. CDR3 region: CAWGAPSPLTANYGYTF. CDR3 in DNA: TGTGCCTGGGGTGCCCCCTCTCCCTTGACAGCTAACTATGGCTACACCTTC.

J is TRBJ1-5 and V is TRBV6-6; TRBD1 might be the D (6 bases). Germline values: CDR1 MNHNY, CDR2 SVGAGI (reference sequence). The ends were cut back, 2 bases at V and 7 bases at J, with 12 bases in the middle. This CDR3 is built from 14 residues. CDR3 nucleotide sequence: TGTGCCAGCAGTTACAACAGGGCCGAACAGCCCCAGCATTTT. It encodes CASSYNRAEQPQHF.

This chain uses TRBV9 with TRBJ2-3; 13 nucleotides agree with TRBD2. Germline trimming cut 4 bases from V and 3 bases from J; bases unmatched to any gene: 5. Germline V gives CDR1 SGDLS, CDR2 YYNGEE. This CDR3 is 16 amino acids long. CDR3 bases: TGTGCCAGCAGCCCGCAGACTAGCGGGAGGACAGATACGCAGTATTTT. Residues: CASSPQTSGRTDTQYF.

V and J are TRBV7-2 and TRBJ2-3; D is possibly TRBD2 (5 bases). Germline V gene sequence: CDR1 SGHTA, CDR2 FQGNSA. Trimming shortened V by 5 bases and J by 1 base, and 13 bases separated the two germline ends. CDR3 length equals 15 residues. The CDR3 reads CASSLFPSRTDTQYF. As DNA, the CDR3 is TGTGCCAGCAGCCTCTTTCCTAGCCGCACAGATACGCAGTATTTT.

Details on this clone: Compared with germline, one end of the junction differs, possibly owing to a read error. The CDR3 region has the DNA TGTGCCAGCAGCCCAAGCCTAGCGGGAGGGCCTGGGAATTTT. As protein: CASSPSLAGGPGNF. The V and J genes are TRBV7-2 and TRBJ2-3, with 12 nucleotides matching TRBD2. Per germline, CDR1 SGHTA and CDR2 FQGNSA. This CDR3 region has 14 residues.

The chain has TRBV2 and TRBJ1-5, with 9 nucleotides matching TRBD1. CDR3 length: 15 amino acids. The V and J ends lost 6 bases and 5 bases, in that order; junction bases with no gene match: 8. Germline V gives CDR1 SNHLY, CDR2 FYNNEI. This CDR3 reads CASSVPGQGYQPQHF. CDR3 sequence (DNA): TGTGCCAGCAGCGTACCCGGACAGGGGTATCAGCCCCAGCATTTT. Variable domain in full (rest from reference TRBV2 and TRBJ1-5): EPEVTQTPSHQVTQMGQEVILRCVPISNHLYFYWYRQILGQKVEFLVSFYNNEISEKSEIFDDQFSVERPDGSNFTLKIRSTKLEDSAMYFCASSVPGQGYQPQHFGDGTRLSIL.

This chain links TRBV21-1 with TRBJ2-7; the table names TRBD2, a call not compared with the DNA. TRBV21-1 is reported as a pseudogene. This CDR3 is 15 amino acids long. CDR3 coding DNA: TGTGCCAGTTTACCCGCCCGAGACTATACCTACGAGCAGTACTTC. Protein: CASLPARDYTYEQYF.

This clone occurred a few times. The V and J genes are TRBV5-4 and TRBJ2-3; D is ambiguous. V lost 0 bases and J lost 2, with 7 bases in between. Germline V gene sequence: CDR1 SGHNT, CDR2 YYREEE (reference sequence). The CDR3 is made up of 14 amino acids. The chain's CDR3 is CASSLDRVTDTQYF. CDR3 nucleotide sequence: TGTGCCAGCAGCTTGGATCGCGTCACAGATACGCAGTATTTT.

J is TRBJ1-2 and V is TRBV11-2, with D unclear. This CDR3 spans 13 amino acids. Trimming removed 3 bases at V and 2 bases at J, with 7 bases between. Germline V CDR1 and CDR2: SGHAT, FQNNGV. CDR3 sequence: CASSFGVNYGYTF. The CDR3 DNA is TGTGCCAGCAGCTTCGGGGTCAACTATGGCTACACCTTC. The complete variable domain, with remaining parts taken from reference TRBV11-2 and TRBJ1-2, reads EAGVAQSPRYKIIEKRQSVAFWCNPISGHATLYWYQQILGQGPKLLIQFQNNGVVDDSQLPKDRFSAERLKGVDSTLKIQPAKLEDSAVYLCASSFGVNYGYTFGSGTRLTVV.

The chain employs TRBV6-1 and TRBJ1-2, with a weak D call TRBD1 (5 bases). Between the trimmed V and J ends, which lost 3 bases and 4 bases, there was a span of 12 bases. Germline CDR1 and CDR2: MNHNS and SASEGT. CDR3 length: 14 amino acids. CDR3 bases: TGTGCCAGCAGTGAGGGAGGGGTTGGCTATGGCTACACCTTC. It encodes CASSEGGVGYGYTF.

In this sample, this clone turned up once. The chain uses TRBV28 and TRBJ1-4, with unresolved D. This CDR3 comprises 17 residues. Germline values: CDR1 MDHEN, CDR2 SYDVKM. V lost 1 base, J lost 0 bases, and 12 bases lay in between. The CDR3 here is CASSLFAGTTTNEKLFF. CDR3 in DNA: TGTGCCAGCAGTTTATTTGCGGGCACAACAACTAATGAAAAACTGTTTTTT.

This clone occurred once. CDR3 loop: CASSYSNRGTEAFF. The CDR3 DNA follows: TGTGCCAGCAGTTACTCGAACAGGGGCACTGAAGCTTTCTTT. This chain uses TRBV6-5 with TRBJ1-1, with 7 bases fitting TRBD1. CDR1 is MNHEY, CDR2 SVGAGI, per germline. CDR3 length: 14 residues. V lost 0 bases to trimming and J lost 4 bases; unmatched junction nucleotides: 2.

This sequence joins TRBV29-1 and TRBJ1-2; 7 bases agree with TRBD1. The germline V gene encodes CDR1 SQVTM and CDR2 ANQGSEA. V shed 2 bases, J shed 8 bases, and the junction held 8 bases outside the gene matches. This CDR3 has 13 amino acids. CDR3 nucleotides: TGCAGCGTTGAAAAAGAGGGGGCGCGCGGCTACACCTTC. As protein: CSVEKEGARGYTF.

The CDR3 sequence is CSVGPSTGGRETQYF. The CDR3 DNA reads as TGCAGCGTGGGGCCATCGACAGGGGGCAGAGAGACCCAGTACTTC. The chain employs TRBV29-1 and TRBJ2-5; 10 bases are shared with TRBD1. J was trimmed by 4 bases and V by 6 bases; bases with no gene match: 11. CDR3 length: 15 residues. Germline V gene data show CDR1 as SQVTM and CDR2 as ANQGSEA.

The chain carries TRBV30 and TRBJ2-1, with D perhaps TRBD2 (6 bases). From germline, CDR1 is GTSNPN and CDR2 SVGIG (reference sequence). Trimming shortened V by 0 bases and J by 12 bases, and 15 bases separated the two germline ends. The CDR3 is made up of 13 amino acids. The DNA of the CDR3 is TGTGCCTGGAGTGTAGAGTCCCAGGGAGGGCAGTTCTTC. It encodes CAWSVESQGGQFF.

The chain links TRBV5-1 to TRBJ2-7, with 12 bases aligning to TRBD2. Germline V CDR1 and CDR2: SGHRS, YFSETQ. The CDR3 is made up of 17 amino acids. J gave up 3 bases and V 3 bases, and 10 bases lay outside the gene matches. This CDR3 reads CASSSARTSGNFYEQYF. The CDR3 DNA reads TGCGCCAGCAGCTCAGCCAGGACTAGCGGGAATTTCTACGAGCAGTACTTC.

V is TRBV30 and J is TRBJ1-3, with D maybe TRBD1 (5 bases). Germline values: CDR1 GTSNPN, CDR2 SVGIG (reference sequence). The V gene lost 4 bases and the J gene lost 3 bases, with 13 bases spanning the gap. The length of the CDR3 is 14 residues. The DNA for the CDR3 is TGTGCCTGGACCACCGACAGCTTTGGAAACACCATATATTTT. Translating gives CAWTTDSFGNTIYF.

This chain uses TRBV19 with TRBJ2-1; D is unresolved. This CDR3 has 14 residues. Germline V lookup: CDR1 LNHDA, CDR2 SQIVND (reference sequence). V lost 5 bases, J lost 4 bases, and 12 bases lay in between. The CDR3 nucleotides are TGTGCCAGTAGTCCTCCCGACTTGTACAATGAGCAGTTCTTC. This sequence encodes CASSPPDLYNEQFF.

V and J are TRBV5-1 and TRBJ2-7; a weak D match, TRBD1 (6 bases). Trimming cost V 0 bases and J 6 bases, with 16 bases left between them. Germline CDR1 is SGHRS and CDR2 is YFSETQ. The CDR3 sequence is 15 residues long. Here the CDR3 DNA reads TGCGCCAGCAGCTTGGAGGGGGAAATGGTGGGCGAGCAGTACTTC. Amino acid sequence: CASSLEGEMVGEQYF.

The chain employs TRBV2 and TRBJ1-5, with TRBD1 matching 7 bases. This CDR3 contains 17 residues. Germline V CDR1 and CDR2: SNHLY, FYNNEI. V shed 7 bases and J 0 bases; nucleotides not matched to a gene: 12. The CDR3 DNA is TGTGCCAGCAAAGACAGGGTGGGAGTTTATAGCAATCAGCCCCAGCATTTT. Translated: CASKDRVGVYSNQPQHF.

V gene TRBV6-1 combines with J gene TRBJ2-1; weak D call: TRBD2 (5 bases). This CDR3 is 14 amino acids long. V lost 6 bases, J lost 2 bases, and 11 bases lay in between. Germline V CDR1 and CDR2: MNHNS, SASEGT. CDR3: CASSSTGTYNEQFF. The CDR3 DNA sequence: TGTGCCAGCAGCTCAACGGGAACCTACAATGAGCAGTTCTTC.

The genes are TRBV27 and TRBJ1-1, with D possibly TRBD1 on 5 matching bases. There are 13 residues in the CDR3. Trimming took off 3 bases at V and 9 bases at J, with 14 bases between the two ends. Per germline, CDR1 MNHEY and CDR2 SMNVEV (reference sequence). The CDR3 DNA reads TGTGCCAGCAGTTTGGGTTCGGGGGTCCAAGCTTTCTTT. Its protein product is CASSLGSGVQAFF.

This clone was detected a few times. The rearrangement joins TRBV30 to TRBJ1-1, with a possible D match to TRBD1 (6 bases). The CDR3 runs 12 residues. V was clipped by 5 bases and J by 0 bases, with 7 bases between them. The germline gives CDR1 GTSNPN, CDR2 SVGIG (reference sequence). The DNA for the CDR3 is TGTGCCTGGGACAGGATGAACACTGAAGCTTTCTTT. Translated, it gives CAWDRMNTEAFF. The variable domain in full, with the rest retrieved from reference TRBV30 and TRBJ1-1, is SQTIHQWPATLVQPVGSPLSLECTVEGTSNPNLYWYRQAAGRGLQLLFYSVGIGQISSEVPQNLSASRPQDRQFILSSKKLLLSDSGFYLCAWDRMNTEAFFGQGTRLTVV.

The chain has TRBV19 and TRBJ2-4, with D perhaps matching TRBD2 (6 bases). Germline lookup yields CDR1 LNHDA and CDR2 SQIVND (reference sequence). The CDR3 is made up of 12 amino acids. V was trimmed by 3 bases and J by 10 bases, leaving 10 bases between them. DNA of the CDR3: TGTGCCAGTAGTATGGAGGGGAATATTCAGTACTTC. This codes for CASSMEGNIQYF.

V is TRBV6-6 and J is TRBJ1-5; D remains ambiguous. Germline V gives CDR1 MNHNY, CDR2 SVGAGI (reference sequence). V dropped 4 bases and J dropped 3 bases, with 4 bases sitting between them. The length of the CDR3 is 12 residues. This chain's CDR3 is CASSSINQPQHF. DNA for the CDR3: TGTGCCAGCAGTTCTATCAATCAGCCCCAGCATTTT.

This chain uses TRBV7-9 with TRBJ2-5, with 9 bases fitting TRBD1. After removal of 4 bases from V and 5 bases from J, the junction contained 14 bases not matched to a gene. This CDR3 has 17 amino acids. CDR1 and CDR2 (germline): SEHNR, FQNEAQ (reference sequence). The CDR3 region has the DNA TGTGCCAGCAGCTCACGCATTTCAGGACAGGGGACGGAGACCCAGTACTTC. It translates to CASSSRISGQGTETQYF.

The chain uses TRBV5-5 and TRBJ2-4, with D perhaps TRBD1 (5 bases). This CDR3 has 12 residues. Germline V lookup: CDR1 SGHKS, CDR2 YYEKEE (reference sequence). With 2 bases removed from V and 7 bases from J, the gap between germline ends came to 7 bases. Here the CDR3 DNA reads TGTGCCAGCAGCTTAAACAGGAACATTCAGTACTTC. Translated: CASSLNRNIQYF.

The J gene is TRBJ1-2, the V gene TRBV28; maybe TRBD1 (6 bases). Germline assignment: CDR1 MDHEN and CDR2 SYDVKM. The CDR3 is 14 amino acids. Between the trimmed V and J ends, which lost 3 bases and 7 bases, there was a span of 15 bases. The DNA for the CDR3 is TGTGCCAGCAGTTTGTGGGGGGGCACTAGTGGCTACACCTTC. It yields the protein CASSLWGGTSGYTF.

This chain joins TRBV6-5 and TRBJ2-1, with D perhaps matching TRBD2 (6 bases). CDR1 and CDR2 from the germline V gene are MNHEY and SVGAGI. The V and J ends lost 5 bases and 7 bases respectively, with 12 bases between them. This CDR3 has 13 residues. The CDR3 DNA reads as TGTGCCAGCAGTCCATATGGGGGGAATGAGCAGTTCTTC. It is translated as CASSPYGGNEQFF.